The next 25 T cell receptor beta chains were all read from a single sample in a study of T cell responses to AZD1222 COVID-19 vaccine. Assay used: immunoSEQ multiplex PCR; TCRdb lists only in-frame clones, some missing. Of about 140,000 clones listed, about nine tenths are singletons. Sequencing was performed on peripheral blood, taken on day 0 of AZD1222 vaccination. The receptors were sampled from an adult in good health.

The genes are TRBV14 and TRBJ1-6; the match to TRBD1 covers 7 bases. The CDR3 spans 16 residues. Looked up from germline, CDR1 is SGHDN and CDR2 is FVKESK. After removal of 4 bases from V and 4 bases from J, the junction contained 7 bases not matched to a gene. The CDR3 coding sequence is TGTGCCAGCAGCCCAACGACAGGGTGGTATAATTCACCCCTCCACTTT. Encoded protein: CASSPTTGWYNSPLHF.

The chain is built from TRBV5-6 and TRBJ1-4, with 7 bases lining up with TRBD1. CDR1 is SGHDT and CDR2 is YYEEEE in the germline V gene. The CDR3 loop spans 13 amino acids. V shed 1 base, J shed 8 bases, and the junction held 2 bases outside the gene matches. Here the CDR3 DNA reads TGTGCCAGCAGCTTGAAAGGGGGCGAAAAACTGTTTTTT. This gives the protein CASSLKGGEKLFF.

This chain connects TRBV7-9 to TRBJ2-3; D is undetermined. The germline CDR1 and CDR2 sequences are SEHNR and FQNEAQ (reference sequence). V was shortened by 4 bases and J by 0 bases, with 8 bases between the two germline ends. The CDR3 length is 14 residues. This CDR3 is CASSSKTSTDTQYF. Written as DNA, the CDR3 is TGTGCCAGCAGCTCGAAAACTAGCACAGATACGCAGTATTTT.

The chain has TRBV6-5 and TRBJ2-5; D not resolved. The length of the CDR3 is 13 residues. Trimming cost V 6 bases and J 2 bases, with 10 bases left between them. Per the germline V gene, CDR1 is MNHEY and CDR2 is SVGAGI. CDR3 protein: CASSWEWQETQYF. The DNA for the CDR3 is TGTGCCAGCAGCTGGGAATGGCAAGAGACCCAGTACTTC.

The V gene is TRBV7-2, the J gene TRBJ1-4, with 7 bases fitting TRBD1. CDR1 SGHTA and CDR2 FQGNSA come from the germline V gene. V was clipped by 5 bases and J by 4 bases; unmatched bases: 4. This CDR3 is 14 amino acids long. CDR3 DNA sequence: TGTGCCAGCAGCCACCAGGGGGGTAATGAAAAACTGTTTTTT. This codes for CASSHQGGNEKLFF.

This chain joins TRBV28 and TRBJ1-4; D perhaps matches TRBD1 (5 bases). Trimming stripped 3 bases from V and 8 bases from J, with 13 bases between. There are 14 residues in the CDR3. CDR1 is MDHEN and CDR2 is SYDVKM in the germline V gene. The CDR3 loop reads CASSFGGSGEKLFF. The CDR3 DNA is TGTGCCAGCAGTTTTGGAGGGTCAGGGGAAAAACTGTTTTTT.

The chain links TRBV12-5 to TRBJ2-2; 10 nucleotides line up with TRBD1. V gave up 2 bases and J gave up 4 bases; unmatched junction bases: 16. Germline V CDR1 and CDR2: LGHNT, FRNRAP. The CDR3 runs 20 residues. CDR3 amino acids: CASGLLVHGTGVLFTGELFF. The CDR3 DNA reads as TGTGCTAGTGGTTTGCTTGTACATGGGACAGGGGTTCTTTTCACCGGGGAGCTGTTTTTT.

This chain uses TRBV6-1 with TRBJ2-3, with 9 bases aligning to TRBD2. The CDR3 runs to 15 residues. V lost 2 bases to trimming and J lost 6 bases; unmatched junction nucleotides: 6. CDR1 and CDR2 (germline): MNHNS, SASEGT. The CDR3 DNA is TGTGCCAGCAGTGAAAAGCTAGCGGGACGGGATACGCAGTATTTT. Translation: CASSEKLAGRDTQYF.

The chain uses TRBV5-1 and TRBJ1-1, with 8 bases fitting TRBD1. The CDR3 loop spans 17 amino acids. The V and J ends lost 0 bases and 4 bases, in that order; junction bases with no gene match: 11. CDR1 is SGHRS, CDR2 YFSETQ, per germline. CDR3 loop: CASSLGVAGGLSTEAFF. DNA of the CDR3: TGCGCCAGCAGCTTGGGGGTGGCAGGGGGCCTTAGCACTGAAGCTTTCTTT.

The chain recombines TRBV6-5 with TRBJ2-1; TRBD2 matches at 8 bases. V gave up 7 bases and J gave up 6 bases; unmatched junction bases: 5. Germline V lookup: CDR1 MNHEY, CDR2 SVGAGI. The CDR3 loop spans 13 amino acids. The CDR3 DNA follows: TGTGCCAGCAAGCGGGAGTCGAGCAATGAGCAGTTCTTC. Its translation: CASKRESSNEQFF.

CDR3 nucleotides: TGTGCCAGCACCCTCGGACAGACGACTAGGAACACTGAAGCTTTCTTT. This gives the protein CASTLGQTTRNTEAFF. The J gene is TRBJ1-1, the V gene TRBV5-4; a possible D gene is TRBD1 (6 bases). V lost 6 bases and J 1 base, leaving 19 bases between the germline ends. From germline, CDR1 is SGHNT and CDR2 YYREEE (reference sequence). The CDR3 covers 16 residues.

This chain joins TRBV28 and TRBJ2-5; a weak D match, TRBD1 (6 bases). The CDR3 runs 13 residues. Trimming pared 7 bases from V and 2 bases from J, leaving 11 bases between. Per the germline V gene, CDR1 is MDHEN and CDR2 is SYDVKM. CDR3 loop: CASIGQGQETQYF. The DNA for the CDR3 is TGTGCCAGCATTGGCCAGGGGCAAGAGACCCAGTACTTC.

This chain connects TRBV10-1 to TRBJ1-2; D gene ambiguous. CDR1 and CDR2 from the germline V gene are WNHNN and SYGVQD (reference sequence). The CDR3 extends over 11 amino acids. V shed 3 bases and J shed 9 bases, with 8 bases lying between them. This CDR3 is CASSEEKSYTF. CDR3 bases: TGCGCCAGCAGTGAAGAGAAGAGCTACACCTTC.

J is TRBJ2-5 and V is TRBV2, with 8 bases that match TRBD2. The CDR3 contains 16 residues. Germline V lookup: CDR1 SNHLY, CDR2 FYNNEI. The J segment lost 7 bases and the V segment lost 2 bases, leaving 12 bases of the junction unmatched. This CDR3 is CASSEFSGRARWTQYF. The CDR3 DNA sequence: TGTGCCAGCAGTGAATTCTCCGGGAGGGCCCGGTGGACCCAGTACTTC.

The chain links TRBV6-5 to TRBJ1-1, with a possible D match to TRBD1 (5 bases). With 2 bases removed from V and 4 bases from J, the gap between germline ends came to 17 bases. Looked up from germline, CDR1 is MNHEY and CDR2 is SVGAGI. The CDR3 length is 16 residues. The CDR3 DNA is TGTGCCAGCAGTTACGGGCAGGGCCGATGGGGCACTGAAGCTTTCTTT. This translates into CASSYGQGRWGTEAFF.

The chain uses TRBV2 and TRBJ2-1; 10 bases agree with TRBD1. The CDR3 contains 15 residues. With 8 bases clipped from V and 9 bases from J, the junction kept 13 bases outside the gene matches. CDR1 SNHLY and CDR2 FYNNEI come from the germline V gene. The CDR3 nucleotides are TGTGCCAGCCTTCCTGACAGGGGGCTCTTCGGTGAGCAGTTCTTC. Its translation is CASLPDRGLFGEQFF.

This rearrangement joins TRBV10-3 to TRBJ1-1, with a weak D call TRBD1 (5 bases). V gave up 9 bases and J gave up 4 bases, with 15 bases separating them. The CDR3 is 13 residues long. Germline CDR1 reads ENHRY; CDR2 reads SYGVKD. CDR3 nucleotide sequence: TGTGCCATGGGGGAGGGCTCGGGCACTGAAGCTTTCTTT. This translates into CAMGEGSGTEAFF.

This chain uses TRBV30 with TRBJ2-7, with a tentative D call TRBD1 (6 bases). Trimming left V 7 bases short and J 3 bases short, with 19 bases between. The CDR3 runs to 14 residues. CDR1 and CDR2 from the germline V gene are GTSNPN and SVGIG (reference sequence). The CDR3 coding sequence is TGTGCCTTAACCTTGGGACATACAAACTACGAGCAGTACTTC. Its translation: CALTLGHTNYEQYF.

The genes are TRBV2 and TRBJ1-4; TRBD1 matches 9 bases. The CDR3 is 13 residues long. CDR1 and CDR2 from the germline V gene are SNHLY and FYNNEI. Germline trimming cut 8 bases from V and 7 bases from J; bases unmatched to any gene: 5. The CDR3 loop is CASQRDRAEKLFF. CDR3 nucleotide sequence: TGTGCCAGCCAGAGGGACAGGGCTGAAAAACTGTTTTTT.

The V gene is TRBV5-4, the J gene TRBJ2-1; D possibly corresponds to TRBD1 (7 bases). Trimming cost V 2 bases and J 4 bases, with 13 bases left between them. The CDR3 totals 15 residues. CDR1 and CDR2 (germline): SGHNT, YYREEE (reference sequence). The CDR3 DNA reads TGTGCCAGCAGCTTCAGGCAGGGGGGTTACAATGAGCAGTTCTTC. It yields the protein CASSFRQGGYNEQFF. Supplemented by reference TRBV5-4 and TRBJ2-1, the full variable domain reads ETGVTQSPTHLIKTRGQQVTLRCSSQSGHNTVSWYQQALGQGPQFIFQYYREEENGRGNFPPRFSGLQFPNYSSELNVNALELDDSALYLCASSFRQGGYNEQFFGPGTRLTVL.

This CDR3 is CAWRGTGGVPNEKLFF. In nucleotides, the CDR3 is TGTGCCTGGAGAGGGACAGGGGGCGTGCCTAATGAAAAACTGTTTTTT. The chain combines TRBV30 with TRBJ1-4, with 12 bases fitting TRBD1. The V gene's germline CDR1 is GTSNPN and CDR2 SVGIG (reference sequence). CDR3 length: 16 amino acids. The ends lost 3 bases at V and 3 bases at J; junction bases unmatched: 5.

The rearrangement links TRBV7-9 to TRBJ1-4; a possible D gene is TRBD1 (5 bases). From germline, CDR1 is SEHNR and CDR2 FQNEAQ (reference sequence). The ends were cut back, 2 bases at V and 1 base at J, with 11 bases in the middle. This CDR3 has 16 residues. CDR3 nucleotides: TGTGCCAGCAGCTTACAGGGAGGAAGAACTAATGAAAAACTGTTTTTT. Translation: CASSLQGGRTNEKLFF. Full variable domain (rest looked up from reference TRBV7-9 and TRBJ1-4): DTGVSQNPRHKITKRGQNVTFRCDPISEHNRLYWYRQTLGQGPEFLTYFQNEAQLEKSRLLSDRFSAERPKGSFSTLEIQRTEQGDSAMYLCASSLQGGRTNEKLFFGSGTQLSVL.

The genes are TRBV19 and TRBJ1-6, with TRBD1 matching over 7 bases. From germline, CDR1 is LNHDA and CDR2 SQIVND (reference sequence). V lost 9 bases, J lost 10 bases, and 12 bases stayed unmatched. This CDR3 contains 14 residues. The CDR3 loop reads CASKTDRESSPLHF. The CDR3 region has the DNA TGTGCCAGCAAGACAGACAGGGAGAGCTCACCCCTCCACTTT.

This clone was seen once. The V and J genes are TRBV19 and TRBJ2-1; D is undetermined. The V gene lost 3 bases and the J gene lost 0 bases, with 12 bases spanning the gap. This CDR3 contains 16 residues. Germline V lookup: CDR1 LNHDA, CDR2 SQIVND (reference sequence). The CDR3 DNA sequence: TGTGCCAGTAGTATGCCTGGGGAAAGCTCCTACAATGAGCAGTTCTTC. It is translated as CASSMPGESSYNEQFF.

V gene TRBV10-1 combines with J gene TRBJ1-5; D remains ambiguous. The CDR3 totals 15 residues. The germline V and J ends were trimmed by 2 bases and 10 bases, with 18 bases remaining between them. The germline V gene has CDR1 WNHNN and CDR2 SYGVQD (reference sequence). CDR3 in amino acids: CASSERAAGVQPQHF. The CDR3 DNA reads as TGCGCCAGCAGTGAGAGGGCAGCTGGTGTCCAACCCCAGCATTTT.